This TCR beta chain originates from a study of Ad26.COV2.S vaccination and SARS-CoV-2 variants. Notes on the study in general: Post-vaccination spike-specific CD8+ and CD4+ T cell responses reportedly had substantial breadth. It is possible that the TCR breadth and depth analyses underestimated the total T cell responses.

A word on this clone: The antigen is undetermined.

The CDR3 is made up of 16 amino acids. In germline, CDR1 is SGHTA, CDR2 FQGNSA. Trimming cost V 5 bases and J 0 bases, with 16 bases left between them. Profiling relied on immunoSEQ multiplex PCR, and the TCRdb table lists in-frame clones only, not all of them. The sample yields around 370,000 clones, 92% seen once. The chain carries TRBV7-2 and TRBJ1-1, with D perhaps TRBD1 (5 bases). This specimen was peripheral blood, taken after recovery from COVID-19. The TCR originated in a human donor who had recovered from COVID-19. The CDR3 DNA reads TGTGCCAGCAGCCCACTCATTGGGGCGGTGAACACTGAAGCTTTCTTT. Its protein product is CASSPLIGAVNTEAFF.